The entry that follows covers one TCR beta chain sequence. This sample was taken from a study of technical replicates of blood from a handful of donors. The protocol was immunoSEQ multiplex PCR, while the TCRdb copy is restricted to in-frame clones and leaves out a portion. The top ten clones hold roughly 0.25% of a sample with 75,000 to 95,000 clones, 80% to 95% of them seen once. Trimming cost V 7 bases and J 4 bases; bases outside gene matches: 14. This CDR3 region has 17 residues. CDR1 is MDHEN and CDR2 is SYDVKM in the germline V gene. Sequenced material: T cells isolated from PBMCs. The genes are TRBV28 and TRBJ2-1, with 9 bases fitting TRBD2. This clonotype was sampled from a human donor in good health. This CDR3 reads CASIESLAGVSYNEQFF. The CDR3, as DNA: TGTGCCAGCATCGAATCTTTAGCGGGAGTGTCGTACAATGAGCAGTTCTTC.